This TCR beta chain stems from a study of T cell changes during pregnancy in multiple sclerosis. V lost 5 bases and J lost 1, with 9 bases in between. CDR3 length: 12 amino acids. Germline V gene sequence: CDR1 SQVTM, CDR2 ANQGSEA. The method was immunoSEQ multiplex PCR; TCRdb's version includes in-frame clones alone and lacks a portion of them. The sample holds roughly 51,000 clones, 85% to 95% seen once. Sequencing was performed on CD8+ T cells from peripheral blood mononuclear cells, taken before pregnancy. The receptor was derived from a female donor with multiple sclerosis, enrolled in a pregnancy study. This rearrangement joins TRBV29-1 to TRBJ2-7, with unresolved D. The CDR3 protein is CSVLLLSYEQYF. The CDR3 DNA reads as TGCAGCGTTTTACTGCTTTCCTACGAGCAGTACTTC.